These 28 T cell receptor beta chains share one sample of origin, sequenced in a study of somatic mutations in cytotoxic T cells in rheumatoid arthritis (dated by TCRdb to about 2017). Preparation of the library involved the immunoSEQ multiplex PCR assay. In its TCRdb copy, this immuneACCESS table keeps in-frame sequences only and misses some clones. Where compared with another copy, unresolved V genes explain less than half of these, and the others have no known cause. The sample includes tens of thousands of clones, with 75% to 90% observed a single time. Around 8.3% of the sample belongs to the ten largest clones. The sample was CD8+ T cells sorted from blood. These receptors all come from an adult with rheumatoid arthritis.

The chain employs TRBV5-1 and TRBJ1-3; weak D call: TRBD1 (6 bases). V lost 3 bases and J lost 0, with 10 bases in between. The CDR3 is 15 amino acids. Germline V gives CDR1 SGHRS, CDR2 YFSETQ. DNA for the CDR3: TGCGCCAGCAGCTCTGGACAGAACTCTGGAAACACCATATATTTT. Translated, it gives CASSSGQNSGNTIYF.

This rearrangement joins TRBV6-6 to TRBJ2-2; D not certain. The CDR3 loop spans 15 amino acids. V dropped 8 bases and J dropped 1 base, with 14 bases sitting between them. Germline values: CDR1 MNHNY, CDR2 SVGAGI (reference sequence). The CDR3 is CASGILPENTGELFF. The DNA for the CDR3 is TGTGCCAGCGGTATTTTGCCGGAGAACACCGGGGAGCTGTTTTTT.

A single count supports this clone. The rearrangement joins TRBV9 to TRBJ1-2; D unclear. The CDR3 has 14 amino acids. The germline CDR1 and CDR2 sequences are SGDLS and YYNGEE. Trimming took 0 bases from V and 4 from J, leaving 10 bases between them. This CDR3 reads CASSVVQTLYGYTF. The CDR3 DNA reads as TGTGCCAGCAGCGTAGTACAGACCCTCTATGGCTACACCTTC.

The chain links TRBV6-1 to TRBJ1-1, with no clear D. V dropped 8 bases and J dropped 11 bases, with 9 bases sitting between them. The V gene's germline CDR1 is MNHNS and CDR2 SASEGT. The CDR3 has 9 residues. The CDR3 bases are TGTGCCAGCTCAGCGGGGGCTTTCTTT. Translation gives CASSAGAFF.

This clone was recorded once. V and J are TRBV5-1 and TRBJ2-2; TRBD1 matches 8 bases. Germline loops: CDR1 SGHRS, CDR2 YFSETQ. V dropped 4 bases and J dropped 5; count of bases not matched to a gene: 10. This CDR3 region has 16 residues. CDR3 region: CASSNLDRGRTGELFF. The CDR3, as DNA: TGCGCCAGCAGCAATCTAGACAGGGGTCGGACCGGGGAGCTGTTTTTT.

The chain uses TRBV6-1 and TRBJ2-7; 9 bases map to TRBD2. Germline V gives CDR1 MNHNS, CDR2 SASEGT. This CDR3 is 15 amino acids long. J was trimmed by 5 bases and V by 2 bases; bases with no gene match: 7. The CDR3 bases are TGTGCCAGCAGTGAATGGGCGGGAGGGGGCCACGAGCAGTACTTC. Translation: CASSEWAGGGHEQYF.

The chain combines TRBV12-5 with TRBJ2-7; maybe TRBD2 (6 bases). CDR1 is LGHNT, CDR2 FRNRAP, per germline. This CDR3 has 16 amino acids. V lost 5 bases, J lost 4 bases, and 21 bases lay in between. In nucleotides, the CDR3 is TGTGCTAGTGGTCTCGACTCAGGGAGGAGGAGGTACGAGCAGTACTTC. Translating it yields CASGLDSGRRRYEQYF.

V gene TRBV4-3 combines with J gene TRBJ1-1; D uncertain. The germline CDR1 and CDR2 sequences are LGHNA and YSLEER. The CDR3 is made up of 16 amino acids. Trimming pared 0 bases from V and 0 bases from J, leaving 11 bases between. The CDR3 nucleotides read TGCGCCAGCAGCCAAGATCTCGGGTTCTTGAACACTGAAGCTTTCTTT. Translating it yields CASSQDLGFLNTEAFF.

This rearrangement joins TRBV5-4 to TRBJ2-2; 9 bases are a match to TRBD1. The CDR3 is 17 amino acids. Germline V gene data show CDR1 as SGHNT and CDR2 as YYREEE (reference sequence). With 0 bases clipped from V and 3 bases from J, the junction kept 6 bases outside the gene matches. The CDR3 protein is CASSLDYRTGDTGELFF. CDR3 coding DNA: TGTGCCAGCAGCTTGGATTACAGGACAGGGGACACCGGGGAGCTGTTTTTT.

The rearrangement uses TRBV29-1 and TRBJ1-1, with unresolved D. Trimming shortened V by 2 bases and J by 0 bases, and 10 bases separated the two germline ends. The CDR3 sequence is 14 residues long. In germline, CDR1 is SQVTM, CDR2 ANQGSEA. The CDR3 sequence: CSVERSDLNTEAFF. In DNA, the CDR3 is TGCAGCGTTGAACGGAGCGACTTGAACACTGAAGCTTTCTTT.

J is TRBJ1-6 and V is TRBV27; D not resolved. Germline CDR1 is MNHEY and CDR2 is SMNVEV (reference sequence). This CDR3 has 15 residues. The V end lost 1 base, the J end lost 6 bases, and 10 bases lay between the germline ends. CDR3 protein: CASSLFRGSNSPLHF. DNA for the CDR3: TGTGCCAGCAGTTTATTTAGAGGGAGTAATTCACCCCTCCACTTT.

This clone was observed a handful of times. CDR3 bases: TGTGCCAGTAGTATGGCAGAGACCCAGTACTTC. Encoded protein: CASSMAETQYF. J is TRBJ2-5 and V is TRBV19; D uncertain. V dropped 3 bases and J dropped 4 bases, with 3 bases sitting between them. The CDR3 is 11 amino acids. Germline CDR1 reads LNHDA; CDR2 reads SQIVND (reference sequence).

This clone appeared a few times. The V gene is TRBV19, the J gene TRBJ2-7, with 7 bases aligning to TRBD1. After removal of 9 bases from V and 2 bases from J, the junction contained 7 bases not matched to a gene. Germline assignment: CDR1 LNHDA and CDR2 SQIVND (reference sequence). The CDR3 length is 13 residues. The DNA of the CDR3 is TGTGCCAGCGGCCGGGACAGACCCTACGAGCAGTACTTC. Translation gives CASGRDRPYEQYF.

Written as DNA, the CDR3 is TGTGCCAGCAGTCCCCGGGGAGGGGGCCGCTACGAGCAGTACTTC. This codes for CASSPRGGGRYEQYF. V usage is TRBV27 and J usage is TRBJ2-7, with D possibly called TRBD1 or TRBD2 (7 bases each). V was trimmed by 5 bases and J by 3 bases, leaving 17 bases between them. Germline V gene data show CDR1 as MNHEY and CDR2 as SMNVEV (reference sequence). This CDR3 region has 15 residues.

This CDR3 is CASSQDQLTGGRQPQHF. In nucleotides, the CDR3 is TGCGCCAGCAGCCAAGACCAACTGACAGGGGGCCGTCAGCCCCAGCATTTT. The V call is TRBV4-1, the J call TRBJ1-5; 10 nucleotides agree with TRBD1. Per germline, CDR1 MGHRA and CDR2 YSYEKL. Trimming removed 0 bases from V and 6 bases from J; junction bases left unmatched: 8. The length of the CDR3 is 17 residues.

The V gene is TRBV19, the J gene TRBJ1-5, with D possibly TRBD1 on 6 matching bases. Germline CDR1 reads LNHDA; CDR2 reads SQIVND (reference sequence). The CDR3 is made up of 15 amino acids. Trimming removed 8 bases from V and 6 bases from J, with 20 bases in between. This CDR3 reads CASLHEQGRGQPQHF. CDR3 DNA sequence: TGTGCCAGTCTCCATGAACAGGGAAGGGGTCAGCCCCAGCATTTT.

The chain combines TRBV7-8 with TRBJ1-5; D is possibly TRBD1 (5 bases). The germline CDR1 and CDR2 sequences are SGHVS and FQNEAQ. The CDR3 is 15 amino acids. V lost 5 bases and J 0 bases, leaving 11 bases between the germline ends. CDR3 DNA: TGTGCCAGCAGCCAGGGCGGCGGTAGCAATCAGCCCCAGCATTTT. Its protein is CASSQGGGSNQPQHF.

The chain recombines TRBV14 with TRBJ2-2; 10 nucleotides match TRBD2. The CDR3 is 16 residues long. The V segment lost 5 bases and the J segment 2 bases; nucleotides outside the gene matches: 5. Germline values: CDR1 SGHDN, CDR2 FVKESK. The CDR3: CASSFLAGANTGELFF. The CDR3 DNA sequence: TGTGCCAGCAGCTTTCTAGCGGGAGCAAACACCGGGGAGCTGTTTTTT.

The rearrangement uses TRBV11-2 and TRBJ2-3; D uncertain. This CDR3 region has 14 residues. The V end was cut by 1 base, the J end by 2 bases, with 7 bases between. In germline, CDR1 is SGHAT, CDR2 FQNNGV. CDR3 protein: CASSLVQTTDTQYF. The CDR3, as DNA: TGTGCCAGCAGCTTAGTCCAGACCACAGATACGCAGTATTTT.

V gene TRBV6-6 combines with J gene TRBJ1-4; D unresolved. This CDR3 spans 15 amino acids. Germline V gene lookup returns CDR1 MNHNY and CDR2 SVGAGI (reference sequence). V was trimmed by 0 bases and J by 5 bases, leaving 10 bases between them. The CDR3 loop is CASSYSWGSNEKLFF. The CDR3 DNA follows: TGTGCCAGCAGTTACTCGTGGGGTTCAAATGAAAAACTGTTTTTT.

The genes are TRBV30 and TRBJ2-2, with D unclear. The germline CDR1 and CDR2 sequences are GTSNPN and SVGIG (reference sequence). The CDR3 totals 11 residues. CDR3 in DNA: TGTGGGGCAGAGAACACCGGGGAGCTGTTTTTT. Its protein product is CGAENTGELFF.

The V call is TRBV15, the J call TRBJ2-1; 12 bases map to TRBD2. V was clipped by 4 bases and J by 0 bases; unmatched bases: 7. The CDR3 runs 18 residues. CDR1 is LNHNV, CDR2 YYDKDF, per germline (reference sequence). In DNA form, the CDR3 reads TGTGCCACCAGCATTCTAGGACTAGCGGGGAGCTCCTACAATGAGCAGTTCTTC. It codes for CATSILGLAGSSYNEQFF.

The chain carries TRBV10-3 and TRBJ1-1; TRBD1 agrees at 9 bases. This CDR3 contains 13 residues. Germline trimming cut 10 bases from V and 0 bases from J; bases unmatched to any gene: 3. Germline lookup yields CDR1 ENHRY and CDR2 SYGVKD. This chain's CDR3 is CASGQGMNTEAFF. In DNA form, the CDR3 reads TGTGCCAGCGGACAGGGGATGAACACTGAAGCTTTCTTT.

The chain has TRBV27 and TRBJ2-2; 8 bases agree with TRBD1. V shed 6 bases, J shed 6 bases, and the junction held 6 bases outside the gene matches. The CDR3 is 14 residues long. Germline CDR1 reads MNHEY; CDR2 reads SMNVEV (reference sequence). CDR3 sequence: CASSQGALAGELFF. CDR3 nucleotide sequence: TGTGCCAGCAGCCAGGGGGCGCTTGCCGGGGAGCTGTTTTTT.

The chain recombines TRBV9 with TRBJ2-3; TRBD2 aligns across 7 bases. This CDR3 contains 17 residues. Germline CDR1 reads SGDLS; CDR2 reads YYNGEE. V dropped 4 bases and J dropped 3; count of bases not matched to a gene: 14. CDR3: CASSPPSGAGETDTQYF. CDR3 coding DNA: TGTGCCAGCAGCCCCCCCTCTGGGGCGGGAGAAACAGATACGCAGTATTTT.

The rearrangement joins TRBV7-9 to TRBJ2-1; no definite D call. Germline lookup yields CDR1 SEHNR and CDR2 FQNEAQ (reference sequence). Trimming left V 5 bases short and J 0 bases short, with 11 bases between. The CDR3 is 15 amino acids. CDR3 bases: TGTGCCAGCAGCACCCAGCAGAGCTCCTACAATGAGCAGTTCTTC. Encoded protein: CASSTQQSSYNEQFF.

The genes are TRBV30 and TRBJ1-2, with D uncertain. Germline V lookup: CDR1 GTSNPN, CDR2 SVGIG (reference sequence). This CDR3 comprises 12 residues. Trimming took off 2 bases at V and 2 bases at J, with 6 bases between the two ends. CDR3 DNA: TGTGCCTGGAGTATCGGGAACTATGGCTACACCTTC. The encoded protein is CAWSIGNYGYTF.

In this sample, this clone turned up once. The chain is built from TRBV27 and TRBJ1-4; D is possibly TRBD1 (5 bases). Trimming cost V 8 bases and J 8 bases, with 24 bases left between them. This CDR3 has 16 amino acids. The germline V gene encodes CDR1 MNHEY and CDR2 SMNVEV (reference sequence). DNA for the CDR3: TGTGCCAGCCGTGGGGCCCCGTACCTGCCGGAAGAAAAACTGTTTTTT. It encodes CASRGAPYLPEEKLFF.